Detailed here is one T cell receptor (beta chain). Its antigen is unidentified. One junction end does not reproduce the germline sequence, and a read error may be involved. The data were taken from a study of blood T cells in healthy people across ages. Study information: T cells yielded about one barcoded beta molecule per two cells through template switching.

The authors ran a second PCR of 7 to 11 cycles using a sample-barcoded 5' primer and a J-beta primer mix. TCRdb analysed the 5' RACE reads with MiXCR anew, one entry per CDR3 protein. The table has approximately 800,000 distinct CDR3 sequences, roughly 25% seen once. CDR1 and CDR2 from the germline V gene are DFQATT and SNEGSKA (reference sequence). There are 9 residues in the CDR3. Study observations and caveats: Higher diversity, along with more naive CD4+ cells, distinguished long-lived donors from aged donors.

The data also belong to a second study, concerning T cells of mothers and their children.

The V call is TRBV20-1, the J call TRBJ2-5, with D maybe TRBD2 (6 bases). The clonotype was recovered from a boy between 10 and 17 years old in good health. Sequenced: blood. Here the CDR3 reads CSAGGTGNF. The CDR3, as DNA: TGCAGTGCTGGGGGGACGGGGAACTTC.